This passage covers 15 T cell receptor beta chains from one sample sequenced in a study of a mutant IDH1 vaccine in newly diagnosed glioma (TCRdb year 2021). The receptor library was made with the immunoSEQ multiplex PCR assay. TCRdb's version of the immuneACCESS table is confined to in-frame rearrangements and falls short of the full clone set. An unresolved V gene accounts for under half of the shortfall where checked; the remainder is of unknown origin. The sample table contains some 16,000 clones; only one count was recorded for over 95% of them. Over 3% of the sample is taken by the ten largest. The time point label here, explained by the study, means: baseline, week 1 (first vaccination visit). The label giving this sample's treatment or condition can be read as: pre-vaccination baseline after standard-of-care therapy. This sample comprised peripheral blood mononuclear cells (PBMCs), obtained from a glioma patient treated with radiotherapy, temozolomide or both. The origin of the receptors is a woman between 18 and 29 years old with glioma. Some clones in this sample may be carry-over from other donors' samples.

The chain has TRBV28 and TRBJ2-4; D is unclear. CDR1 and CDR2 (germline): MDHEN, SYDVKM. The CDR3 length is 15 residues. Trimming stripped 5 bases from V and 5 bases from J, with 16 bases between. The CDR3 sequence: CASSGPYLAQNIQYF. CDR3 sequence (DNA): TGTGCCAGCAGTGGACCCTACCTTGCGCAAAACATTCAGTACTTC.

The chain couples TRBV11-3 to TRBJ1-5; D is perhaps TRBD1 (6 bases). The CDR3 is 14 amino acids. V gave up 5 bases and J gave up 1 base, with 9 bases separating them. Per the germline V gene, CDR1 is SGHNT and CDR2 is YENEEA. The CDR3 DNA reads as TGTGCCAGCAGCCATACAGGGAGCAATCAGCCCCAGCATTTT. The encoded protein is CASSHTGSNQPQHF.

This sequence joins TRBV27 and TRBJ2-7; a weak D match, TRBD1 (6 bases). V was cut by 5 bases and J by 3 bases, with 11 bases left in between. The CDR3 runs 13 residues. Looked up from germline, CDR1 is MNHEY and CDR2 is SMNVEV (reference sequence). The CDR3 DNA follows: TGTGCCAGCAGTCCGGTGACAGGCTACGAGCAGTACTTC. Translation gives CASSPVTGYEQYF.

The chain joins TRBV4-2 to TRBJ2-2; TRBD2 is a possible D gene (5 bases). Germline V gene lookup returns CDR1 LGHNA and CDR2 YNFKEQ. This CDR3 region has 16 residues. With 0 bases removed from V and 4 bases from J, the gap between germline ends came to 12 bases. The CDR3 reads CASSQDLAPATGELFF. The CDR3 region has the DNA TGTGCCAGCAGCCAAGATCTAGCTCCGGCCACCGGGGAGCTGTTTTTT.

The chain joins TRBV11-3 to TRBJ1-1; D uncertain. V dropped 1 base and J dropped 11 bases, with 8 bases sitting between them. CDR3 length: 11 residues. CDR1 is SGHNT, CDR2 YENEEA, per germline. The DNA for the CDR3 is TGTGCCAGCAGCTTAGGACGGGTGGCTTTCTTT. It yields the protein CASSLGRVAFF.

The chain carries TRBV7-9 and TRBJ1-1; D may be TRBD1 (6 bases). The CDR3 length is 16 residues. V was trimmed by 4 bases and J by 5 bases, leaving 20 bases between them. Germline loops: CDR1 SEHNR, CDR2 FQNEAQ (reference sequence). The CDR3 sequence is CASSSTLTGSGTEAFF. Written as DNA, the CDR3 is TGTGCCAGCAGCTCCACGTTGACAGGATCAGGGACTGAAGCTTTCTTT.

The rearrangement links TRBV7-9 to TRBJ2-1, with D uncertain. This CDR3 comprises 12 residues. Germline V lookup: CDR1 SEHNR, CDR2 FQNEAQ (reference sequence). V was cut by 3 bases and J by 7 bases, with 7 bases left in between. The CDR3 DNA follows: TGTGCCAGCAGCTTGACAACGAATGAGCAGTTCTTC. Its protein product is CASSLTTNEQFF.

The rearrangement links TRBV7-2 to TRBJ2-7; TRBD1 might be the D (6 bases). The germline gives CDR1 SGHTA, CDR2 FQGNSA. V was clipped by 5 bases and J by 0 bases, with 14 bases between them. The CDR3 covers 15 residues. The CDR3 sequence is CASSLRQDPSYEQYF. The DNA for the CDR3 is TGTGCCAGCAGCCTCAGACAGGACCCCTCCTACGAGCAGTACTTC. Using reference TRBV7-2 and TRBJ2-7 for the parts outside the CDR3, the full variable domain is GAGVSQSPSNKVTEKGKDVELRCDPISGHTALYWYRQSLGQGLEFLIYFQGNSAPDKSGLPSDRFSAERTGGSVSTLTIQRTQQEDSAVYLCASSLRQDPSYEQYFGPGTRLTVT.

This chain connects TRBV5-1 to TRBJ2-3; a possible D gene is TRBD2 (5 bases). Germline V gene sequence: CDR1 SGHRS, CDR2 YFSETQ. The CDR3 loop spans 13 amino acids. Trimming removed 0 bases at V and 6 bases at J, with 8 bases between. DNA of the CDR3: TGCGCCAGCAGCTTGGGAGGGAAGGATACGCAGTATTTT. Translated, it gives CASSLGGKDTQYF.

This CDR3 reads CASERQEGNEQYF. DNA of the CDR3: TGTGCCAGCGAAAGACAGGAAGGGAACGAGCAGTACTTC. V and J are TRBV9 and TRBJ2-7, with D possibly matching TRBD1 (6 bases). CDR3 size: 13 residues. Germline V gene sequence: CDR1 SGDLS, CDR2 YYNGEE. Between the trimmed V and J ends, which lost 7 bases and 5 bases, there was a span of 16 bases.

The gene calls are TRBV5-1 and TRBJ2-7; D not certain. CDR3 length equals 13 residues. V was clipped by 2 bases and J by 0 bases, with 6 bases between them. CDR1 SGHRS and CDR2 YFSETQ come from the germline V gene. The CDR3: CASSFSSSYEQYF. The CDR3 DNA follows: TGCGCCAGCAGCTTCTCGAGCTCCTACGAGCAGTACTTC.

The chain employs TRBV28 and TRBJ1-5; TRBD1 aligns across 7 bases. The CDR3 sequence is 17 residues long. Germline CDR1 MDHEN, CDR2 SYDVKM. V lost 7 bases and J lost 6; bases outside the gene matches: 18. For the CDR3, the DNA is TGTGCCAGCACCGGATACCGGACAGGTCGGACGAGTCAGCCCCAGCATTTT. It encodes CASTGYRTGRTSQPQHF.

V gene TRBV5-1 combines with J gene TRBJ1-4, with D unclear. The CDR3 has 14 amino acids. The V and J ends lost 2 bases and 1 base respectively, with 6 bases between them. Germline V gives CDR1 SGHRS, CDR2 YFSETQ. The CDR3 nucleotides are TGCGCCAGCAGCTTTAGCGGAACTAATGAAAAACTGTTTTTT. Translation gives CASSFSGTNEKLFF.

The chain combines TRBV27 with TRBJ2-7; tentatively, D is TRBD1 or TRBD2 (5 bases each). Trimming removed 5 bases at V and 7 bases at J, with 12 bases between. Germline V gives CDR1 MNHEY, CDR2 SMNVEV (reference sequence). The CDR3 loop spans 12 amino acids. The DNA for the CDR3 is TGTGCCAGCAGTCGAGGGGTAGGAGAGCAGTACTTC. This codes for CASSRGVGEQYF.

The chain combines TRBV7-8 with TRBJ1-4; 8 bases are shared with TRBD1. This CDR3 region has 14 residues. Trimming at V came to 5 bases and at J to 4 bases, leaving 3 bases not matched to a gene. Germline CDR1 and CDR2: SGHVS and FQNEAQ. CDR3 sequence reads: CASSKGQGNEKLFF. For the CDR3, the DNA is TGTGCCAGCAGCAAAGGACAGGGTAATGAAAAACTGTTTTTT.